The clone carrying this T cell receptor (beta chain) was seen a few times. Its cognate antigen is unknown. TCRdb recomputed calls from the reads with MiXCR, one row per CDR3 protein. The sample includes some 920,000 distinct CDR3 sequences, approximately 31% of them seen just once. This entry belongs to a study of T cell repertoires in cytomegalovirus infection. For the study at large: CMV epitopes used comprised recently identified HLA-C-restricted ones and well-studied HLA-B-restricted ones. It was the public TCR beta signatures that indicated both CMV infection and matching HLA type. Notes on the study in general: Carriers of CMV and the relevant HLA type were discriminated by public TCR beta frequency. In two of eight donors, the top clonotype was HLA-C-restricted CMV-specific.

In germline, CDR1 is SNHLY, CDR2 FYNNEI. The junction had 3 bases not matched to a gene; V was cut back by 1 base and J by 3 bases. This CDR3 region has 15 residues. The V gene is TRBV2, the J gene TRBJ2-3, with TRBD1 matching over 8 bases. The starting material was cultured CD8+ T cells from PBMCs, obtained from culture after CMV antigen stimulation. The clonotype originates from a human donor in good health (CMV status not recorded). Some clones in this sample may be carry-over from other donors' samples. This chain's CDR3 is CASSEGTGGTDTQYF. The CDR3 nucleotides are TGTGCCAGCAGTGAAGGTACAGGGGGTACAGATACGCAGTATTTT.